These 5 T cell receptor beta chains came from one sample sequenced in a study of blood T cell repertoires in COVID-19. The repertoire was sequenced with immunoSEQ multiplex PCR; TCRdb's copy has only in-frame clones and lacks some. The repertoire has roughly 100,000 clones, about 88% of them found once; the top ten carry 5% to 8%. Sequencing input: peripheral blood. Receptors were obtained from a human donor in a cohort sampled during active COVID-19.

The chain joins TRBV5-4 to TRBJ2-3; a possible D gene is TRBD1 (5 bases). This CDR3 has 16 residues. Germline-derived CDR1 and CDR2 are SGHNT and YYREEE (reference sequence). V lost 0 bases to trimming and J lost 0 bases, with 11 bases between them. As DNA, the CDR3 is TGTGCCAGCAGCTTGGTGGGTGACAGTAGCACAGATACGCAGTATTTT. This encodes CASSLVGDSSTDTQYF.

V and J are TRBV6-5 and TRBJ2-7; D ambiguous. The CDR3 runs 15 residues. The germline V and J ends were trimmed by 0 bases and 0 bases, with 9 bases remaining between them. From germline, CDR1 is MNHEY and CDR2 SVGAGI. The CDR3 DNA reads as TGTGCCAGCAGTTACTCGGCGGCAAACTCCTACGAGCAGTACTTC. This sequence encodes CASSYSAANSYEQYF.

The chain has TRBV28 and TRBJ2-4; tentative D call: TRBD1 (6 bases). The CDR3 runs to 22 residues. Germline V gives CDR1 MDHEN, CDR2 SYDVKM. V gave up 2 bases and J gave up 0 bases, with 29 bases separating them. CDR3 DNA: TGTGCCAGCAGTTTACCCCCCCCAGGGGATGGGGTTAGGTTCATAGCCAAAAACATTCAGTACTTC. Amino acid sequence: CASSLPPPGDGVRFIAKNIQYF.

The chain uses TRBV4-2 and TRBJ2-5; TRBD2 aligns across 9 bases. The CDR3 contains 16 residues. Looked up from germline, CDR1 is LGHNA and CDR2 is YNFKEQ. V shed 1 base and J 5 bases; nucleotides not matched to a gene: 8. The CDR3 protein is CASSQGNLAGLETQYF. Written as DNA, the CDR3 is TGTGCCAGCAGCCAAGGGAACCTAGCGGGGCTGGAGACCCAGTACTTC.

The chain is built from TRBV2 and TRBJ2-7; a weak D match, TRBD2 (5 bases). The CDR3 has 13 amino acids. Germline CDR1 and CDR2: SNHLY and FYNNEI. The V end was cut by 3 bases, the J end by 1 base, with 7 bases between. The CDR3 DNA reads as TGTGCCAGCAGTGATCGCGGGTCCTACGAGCAGTACTTC. It is translated as CASSDRGSYEQYF.